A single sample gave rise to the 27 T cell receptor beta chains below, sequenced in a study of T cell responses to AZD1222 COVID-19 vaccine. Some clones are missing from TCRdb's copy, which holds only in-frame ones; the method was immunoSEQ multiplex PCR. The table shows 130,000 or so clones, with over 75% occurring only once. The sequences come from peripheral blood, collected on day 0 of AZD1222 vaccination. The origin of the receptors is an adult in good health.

In nucleotides, the CDR3 is TGTGCCAGCAGCCATAGGGCAGATACGCAGTATTTT. Translating gives CASSHRADTQYF. The J gene is TRBJ2-3, the V gene TRBV6-5, with no clear D. CDR3 length equals 12 residues. The germline CDR1 and CDR2 sequences are MNHEY and SVGAGI. The V and J ends lost 6 bases and 4 bases respectively, with 8 bases between them.

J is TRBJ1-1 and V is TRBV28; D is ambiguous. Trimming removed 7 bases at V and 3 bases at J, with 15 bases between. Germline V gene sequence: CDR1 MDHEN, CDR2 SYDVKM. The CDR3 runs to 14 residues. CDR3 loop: CASTKPAGYTEAFF. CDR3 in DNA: TGTGCCAGCACTAAGCCCGCTGGATACACTGAAGCTTTCTTT.

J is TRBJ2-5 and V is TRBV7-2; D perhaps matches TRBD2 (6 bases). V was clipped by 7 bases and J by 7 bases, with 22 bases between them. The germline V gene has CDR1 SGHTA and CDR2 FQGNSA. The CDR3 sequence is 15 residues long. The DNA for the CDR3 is TGTGCCAGCACCCCACCCGGCGGGGCCCCTGGGACCCAGTACTTC. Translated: CASTPPGGAPGTQYF.

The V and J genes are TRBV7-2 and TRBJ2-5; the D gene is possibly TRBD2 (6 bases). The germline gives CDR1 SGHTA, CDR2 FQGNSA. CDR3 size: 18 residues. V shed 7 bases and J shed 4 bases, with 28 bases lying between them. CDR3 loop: CASTPTSPGLIVVETQYF. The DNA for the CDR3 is TGTGCCAGCACCCCTACTTCTCCGGGACTCATAGTGGTAGAGACCCAGTACTTC.

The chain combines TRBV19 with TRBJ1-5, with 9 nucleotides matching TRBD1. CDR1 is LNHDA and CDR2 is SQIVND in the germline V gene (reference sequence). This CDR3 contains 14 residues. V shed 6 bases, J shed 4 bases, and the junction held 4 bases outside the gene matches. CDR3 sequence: CASSWTGENQPQHF. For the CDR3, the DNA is TGTGCCAGTAGCTGGACAGGGGAGAATCAGCCCCAGCATTTT.

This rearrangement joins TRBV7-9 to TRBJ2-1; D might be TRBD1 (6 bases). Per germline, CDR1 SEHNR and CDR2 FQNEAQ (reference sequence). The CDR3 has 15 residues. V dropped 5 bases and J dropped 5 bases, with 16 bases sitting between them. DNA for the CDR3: TGTGCCAGCAGCGTGGGACAAAGTCACCACAATGAGCAGTTCTTC. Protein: CASSVGQSHHNEQFF. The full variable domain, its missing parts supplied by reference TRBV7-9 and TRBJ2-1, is DTGVSQNPRHKITKRGQNVTFRCDPISEHNRLYWYRQTLGQGPEFLTYFQNEAQLEKSRLLSDRFSAERPKGSFSTLEIQRTEQGDSAMYLCASSVGQSHHNEQFFGPGTRLTVL.

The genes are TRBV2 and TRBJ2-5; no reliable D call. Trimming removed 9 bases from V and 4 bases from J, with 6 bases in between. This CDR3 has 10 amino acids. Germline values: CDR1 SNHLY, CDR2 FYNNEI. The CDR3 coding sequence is TGTGCCAGAGGCATAGAGACCCAGTACTTC. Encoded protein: CARGIETQYF.

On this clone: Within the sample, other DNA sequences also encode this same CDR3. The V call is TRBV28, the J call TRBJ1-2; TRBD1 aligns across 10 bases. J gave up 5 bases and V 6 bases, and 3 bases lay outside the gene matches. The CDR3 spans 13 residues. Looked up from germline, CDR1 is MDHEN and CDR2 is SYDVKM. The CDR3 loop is CASSPGQGYGYTF. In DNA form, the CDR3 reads TGTGCCAGCAGCCCGGGACAGGGGTATGGCTACACCTTC.

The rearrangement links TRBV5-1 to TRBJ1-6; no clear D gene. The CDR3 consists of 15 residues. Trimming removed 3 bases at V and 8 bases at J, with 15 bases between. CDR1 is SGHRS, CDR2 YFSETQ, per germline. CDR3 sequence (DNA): TGCGCCAGCAGCTCGGACGAGGTTTGGGATTCACCCCTCCACTTT. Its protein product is CASSSDEVWDSPLHF.

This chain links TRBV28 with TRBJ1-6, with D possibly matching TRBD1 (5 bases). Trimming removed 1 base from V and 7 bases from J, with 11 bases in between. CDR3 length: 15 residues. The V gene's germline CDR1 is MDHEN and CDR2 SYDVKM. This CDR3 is CASSLLGPQNSPLHF. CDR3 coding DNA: TGTGCCAGCAGTTTATTGGGACCTCAAAATTCACCCCTCCACTTT.

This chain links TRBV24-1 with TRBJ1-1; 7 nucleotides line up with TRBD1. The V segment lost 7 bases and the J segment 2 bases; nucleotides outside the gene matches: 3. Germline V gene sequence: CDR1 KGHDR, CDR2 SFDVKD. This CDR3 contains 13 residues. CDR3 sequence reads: CATRNRGNTEAFF. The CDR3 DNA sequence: TGTGCCACCAGAAACAGGGGAAACACTGAAGCTTTCTTT.

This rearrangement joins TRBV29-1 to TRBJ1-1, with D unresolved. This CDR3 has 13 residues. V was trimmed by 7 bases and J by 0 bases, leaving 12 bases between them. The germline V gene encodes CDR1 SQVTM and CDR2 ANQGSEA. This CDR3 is CSAEQVMNTEAFF. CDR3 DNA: TGCAGCGCCGAGCAGGTTATGAACACTGAAGCTTTCTTT.

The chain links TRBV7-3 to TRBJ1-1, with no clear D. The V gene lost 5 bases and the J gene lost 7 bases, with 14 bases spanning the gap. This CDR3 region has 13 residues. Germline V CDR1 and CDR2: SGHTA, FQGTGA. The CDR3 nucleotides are TGTGCCAGCAGCCCCTCGGGTGGGGTTGAAGCTTTCTTT. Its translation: CASSPSGGVEAFF.

The CDR3 sequence: CASSLAGSQETQYF. In nucleotides, the CDR3 is TGCGCCAGCAGCCTCGCCGGGAGCCAAGAGACCCAGTACTTC. V gene TRBV5-1 combines with J gene TRBJ2-5; maybe TRBD2 (6 bases). Trimming removed 4 bases from V and 1 base from J, with 11 bases in between. The CDR3 has 14 residues. Per the germline V gene, CDR1 is SGHRS and CDR2 is YFSETQ.

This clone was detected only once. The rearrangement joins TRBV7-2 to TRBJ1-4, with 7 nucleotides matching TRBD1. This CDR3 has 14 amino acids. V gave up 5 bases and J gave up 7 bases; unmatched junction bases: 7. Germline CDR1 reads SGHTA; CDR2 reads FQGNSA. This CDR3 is CASSLQGFGEKLFF. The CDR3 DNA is TGTGCCAGCAGCCTACAGGGGTTTGGTGAAAAACTGTTTTTT.

DNA for the CDR3: TGCGCCAGCAGCCAAGATCTAGGTTGGGGTAATTCACCCCTCCACTTT. Translating gives CASSQDLGWGNSPLHF. The chain carries TRBV4-1 and TRBJ1-6; D unclear. V lost 0 bases to trimming and J lost 6 bases, with 12 bases between them. From germline, CDR1 is MGHRA and CDR2 YSYEKL. This CDR3 is 16 amino acids long.

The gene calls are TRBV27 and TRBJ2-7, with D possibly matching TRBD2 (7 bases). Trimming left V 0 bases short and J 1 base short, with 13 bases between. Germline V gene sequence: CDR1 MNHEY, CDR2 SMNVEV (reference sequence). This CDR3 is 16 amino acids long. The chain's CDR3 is CASSLSAGAGSYEQYF. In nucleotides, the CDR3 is TGTGCCAGCAGTTTATCGGCGGGGGCGGGATCCTACGAGCAGTACTTC.

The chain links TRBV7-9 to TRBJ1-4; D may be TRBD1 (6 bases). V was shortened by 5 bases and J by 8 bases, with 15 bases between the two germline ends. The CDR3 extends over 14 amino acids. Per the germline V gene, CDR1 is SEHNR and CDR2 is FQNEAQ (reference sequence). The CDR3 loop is CASSPGVTREKLFF. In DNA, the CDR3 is TGTGCCAGCAGCCCAGGGGTTACCAGAGAAAAACTGTTTTTT.

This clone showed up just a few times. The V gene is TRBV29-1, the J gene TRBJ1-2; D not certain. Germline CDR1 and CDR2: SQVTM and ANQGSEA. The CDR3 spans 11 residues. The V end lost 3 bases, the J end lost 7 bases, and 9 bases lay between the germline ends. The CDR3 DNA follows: TGCAGCGTTGACCCCAGAAGTGGCTACACCTTC. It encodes CSVDPRSGYTF.

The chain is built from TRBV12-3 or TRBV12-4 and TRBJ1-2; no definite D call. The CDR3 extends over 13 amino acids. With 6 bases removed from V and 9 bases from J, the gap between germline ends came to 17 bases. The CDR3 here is CASSQRVAPSYTF. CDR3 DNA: TGTGCCAGCAGCCAAAGGGTAGCCCCCAGCTACACCTTC.

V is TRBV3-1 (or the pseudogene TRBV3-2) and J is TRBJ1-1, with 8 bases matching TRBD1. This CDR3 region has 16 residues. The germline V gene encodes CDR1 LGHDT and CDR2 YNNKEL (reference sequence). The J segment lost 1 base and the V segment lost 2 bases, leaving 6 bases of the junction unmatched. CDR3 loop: CASSQSQGAGNTEAFF. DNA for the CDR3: TGTGCCAGCAGCCAATCCCAGGGGGCTGGGAACACTGAAGCTTTCTTT.

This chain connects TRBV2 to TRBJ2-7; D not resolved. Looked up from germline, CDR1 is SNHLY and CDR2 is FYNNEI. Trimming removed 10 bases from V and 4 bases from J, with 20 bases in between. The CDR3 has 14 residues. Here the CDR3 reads CATREINVGYEQYF. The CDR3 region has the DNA TGTGCCACCAGAGAAATAAATGTTGGTTACGAGCAGTACTTC.

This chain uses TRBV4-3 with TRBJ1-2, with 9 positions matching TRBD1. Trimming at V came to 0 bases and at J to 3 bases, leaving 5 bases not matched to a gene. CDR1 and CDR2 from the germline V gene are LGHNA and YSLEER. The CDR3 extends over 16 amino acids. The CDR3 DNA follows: TGCGCCAGCAGCCAAGAATCCGGACAGGGGCACTATGGCTACACCTTC. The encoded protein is CASSQESGQGHYGYTF.

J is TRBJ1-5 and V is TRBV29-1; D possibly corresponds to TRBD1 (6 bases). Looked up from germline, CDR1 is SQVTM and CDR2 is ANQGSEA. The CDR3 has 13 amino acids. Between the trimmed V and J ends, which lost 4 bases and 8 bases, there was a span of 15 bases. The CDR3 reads CSVGGGFAEPQHF. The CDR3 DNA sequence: TGCAGCGTTGGGGGGGGCTTTGCGGAGCCCCAGCATTTT.

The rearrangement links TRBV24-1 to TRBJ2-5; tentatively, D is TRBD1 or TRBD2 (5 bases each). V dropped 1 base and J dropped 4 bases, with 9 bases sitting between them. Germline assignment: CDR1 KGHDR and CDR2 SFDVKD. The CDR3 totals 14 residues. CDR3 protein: CATSDFRDRETQYF. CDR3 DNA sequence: TGTGCCACCAGTGATTTTCGGGACCGAGAGACCCAGTACTTC.

The DNA of the CDR3 is TGTGCCAGCACCACTGCGGGGACGGTAGGCTCACCCCTCCACTTT. Its protein is CASTTAGTVGSPLHF. The chain links TRBV28 to TRBJ1-6, with D maybe TRBD1 (5 bases). CDR3 length equals 15 residues. From germline, CDR1 is MDHEN and CDR2 SYDVKM. V was trimmed by 7 bases and J by 10 bases, leaving 20 bases between them.

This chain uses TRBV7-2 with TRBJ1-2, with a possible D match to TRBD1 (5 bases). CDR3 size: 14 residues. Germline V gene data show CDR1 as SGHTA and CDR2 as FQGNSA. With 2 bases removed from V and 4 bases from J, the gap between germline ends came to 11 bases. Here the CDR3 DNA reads TGTGCCAGCAGCTTACAGGGAACGAGCTATGGCTACACCTTC. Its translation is CASSLQGTSYGYTF.